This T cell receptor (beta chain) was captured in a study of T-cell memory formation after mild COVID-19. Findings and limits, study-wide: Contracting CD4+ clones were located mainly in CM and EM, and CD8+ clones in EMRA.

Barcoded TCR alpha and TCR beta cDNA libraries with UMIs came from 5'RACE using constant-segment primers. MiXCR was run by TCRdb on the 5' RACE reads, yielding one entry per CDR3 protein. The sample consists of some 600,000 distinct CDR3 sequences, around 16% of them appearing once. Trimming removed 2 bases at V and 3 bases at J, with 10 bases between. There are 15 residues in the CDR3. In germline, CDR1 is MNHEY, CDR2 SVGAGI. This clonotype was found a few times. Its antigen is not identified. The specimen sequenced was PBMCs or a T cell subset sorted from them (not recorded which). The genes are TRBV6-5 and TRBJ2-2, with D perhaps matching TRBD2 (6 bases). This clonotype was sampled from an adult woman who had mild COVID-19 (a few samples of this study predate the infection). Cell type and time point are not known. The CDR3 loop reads CASSYRAGYTGELFF. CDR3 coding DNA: TGTGCCAGCAGTTACAGGGCGGGATACACCGGGGAGCTGTTTTTT.